This TCR beta chain was captured in a study of vaccination and CD4 T cells after COVID-19. The treatment denotes: 10-day PBMC culture with coronavirus spike peptide pools or control peptides (ViraFEST assay). Sequenced with the Oncomine TCR Beta short-read assay was DNA taken from cultured CD4+ T cells. Each CDR3 protein is one row after TCRdb ran MiXCR on the PCR reads. Here the sample spans just under 10,000 distinct CDR3 sequences, about 54% being singletons. Details on this clonotype: Its specificity is unknown.

The sequence derives from a human donor who had recovered from COVID-19. Sequencing was done on a sample of CD4+ T cells from blood, cultured in vitro.

The CDR3: CASSPDRQYGYTF. DNA of the CDR3: TGTGCCAGCAGCCCGGACAGGCAGTATGGCTACACCTTC. The J gene is TRBJ1-2, the V gene TRBV11-1; 7 bases map to TRBD1. Germline CDR1 and CDR2: SGHAT and FQDESV (reference sequence). With V trimmed by 5 bases and J by 5 bases, 5 bases remained unmatched. This CDR3 comprises 13 residues.